This T cell receptor beta chain comes out of a study of glioma-infiltrating T cells after dendritic cell vaccination (dated by TCRdb to 2016 to 2018). In the study overall: A cohort of roughly 15 glioblastoma patients from Phase I and II dendritic cell vaccination trials was included, of whom 9 were newly diagnosed and 6 had recurrent disease. Between 2003 and 2012, patients were given autologous tumor lysate-pulsed dendritic cell vaccination. The vaccine consisted of monocyte-derived dendritic cells cultured less than 9 days with IL-4 and GM-CSF, then pulsed overnight with autologous tumor lysate. Patients received three intradermal dendritic cell vaccine injections at biweekly intervals in the arm below the axilla. Deep sequencing of TCR beta CDR3 regions was used to quantify tumor-infiltrating lymphocyte content and compare tumor and blood repertoires in dendritic cell-vaccinated glioblastoma patients. Survival after dendritic cell vaccination was correlated with TCR sequencing metrics, including TIL content and tumor-blood repertoire overlap.

Selection of patients required sufficient residual fresh-frozen tumor tissue and over two years of available survival data. None of the glioblastoma patients carried an isocitrate dehydrogenase mutation, although molecular status otherwise varied. PBMC collection took place before vaccination, two weeks after the third vaccination, and at tumor progression if progression occurred. The Qiagen DNeasy Blood extraction Kit was used to extract genomic DNA. V trim: 1 base; J trim: 8 bases; unmatched bases: 9. Looking up the germline V gene (reference sequence) yields CDR1 LNHDA and CDR2 SQIVND. From cysteine to phenylalanine, the CDR3 is 16 amino acids long. Only the CDR3 DNA is retained, 48 bases long and in frame from the first base. The immunoSEQ assay amplified TCRB CDR3 regions from approximately 2 micrograms of genomic DNA, or from all available DNA when less than that amount was available. The multiplex PCR employed 60 forward primers targeting TCR V beta segments and 13 reverse primers targeting J beta segments. Synthetic control templates were spiked into each sample at limiting dilution to estimate reads per starting template. The Illumina HiSeq System generated 87 bp sequencing reads. In the original analysis: PCR and sequencing errors were removed by a nearest neighbor algorithm that merged closely related sequences. TCR overlap was defined as the percentage of unique tumor TCR beta sequences that were also found in the peripheral blood of the same patient. Drawn from immuneACCESS, this table holds only the in-frame rearrangements with V and J called that TCRdb kept. Clones are partly lost; checked studies trace under half to an unresolved V gene and leave the rest unexplained. V and J calls and clone size are those listed in that table; D and trimming were worked out from the DNA. The sample data list about 49,000 clones, and 65% to 90% of these were observed just once. The ten top clones hold about an eighth of the sample.

The full study reports these points: No direct relationship between TCR clonality and survival was found, suggesting that a diverse polyclonal response may matter. After dendritic cell vaccination, a higher estimated pretreatment TIL content predicted longer time to progression and longer overall survival. The cohort was small and heterogeneous, only a few patients had full blood and tumor sets, and even fewer had initial-recurrent tumor pairs. The three-group TCR overlap response model was described as speculative and requiring prospective validation.

About this clone: Its antigen is not yet known. Per-nucleotide qualities are absent, and no much larger clonotype sits a single base away.

This sequence was found in a human donor with glioblastoma. Here the chain combines TRBV19 and TRBJ2-1; 9 bases in the middle match TRBD2. The sequenced sample was blood, obtained before dendritic cell vaccination. This receptor carries the CDR3 CASSIGFSGGLDEQFF. The DNA is TGTGCCAGTAGTATAGGGTTTAGCGGGGGATTAGATGAGCAGTTCTTC.